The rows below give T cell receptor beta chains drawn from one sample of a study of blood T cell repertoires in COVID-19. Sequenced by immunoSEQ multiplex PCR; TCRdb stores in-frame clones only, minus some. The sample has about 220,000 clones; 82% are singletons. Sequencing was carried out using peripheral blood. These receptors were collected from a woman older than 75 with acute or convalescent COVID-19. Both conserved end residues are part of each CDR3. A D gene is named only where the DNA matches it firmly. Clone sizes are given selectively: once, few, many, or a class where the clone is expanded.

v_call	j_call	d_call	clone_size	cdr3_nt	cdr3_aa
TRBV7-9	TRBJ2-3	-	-	TGTGCCAGCAGCCACAGAAGGGGCGCTGGCACAGATACGCAGTATTTT	CASSHRRGAGTDTQYF
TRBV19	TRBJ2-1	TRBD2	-	TGTGCCAGTCGTTATTCCGGGACTAGCGGGGGATTTGAGCAGTTCTTC	CASRYSGTSGGFEQFF
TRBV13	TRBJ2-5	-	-	TGTGCCAGCAGCCCCCAGCGCGCGAGCGAGACCCAGTACTTC	CASSPQRASETQYF
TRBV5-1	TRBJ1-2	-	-	TGCGCCAGCAGCTTGGCCGACAGGAGCTATGGCTACACCTTC	CASSLADRSYGYTF
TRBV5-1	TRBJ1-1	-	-	TGCGCCAGCAGCTTGGAGGCAGGGTTTATGAACACTGAAGCTTTCTTT	CASSLEAGFMNTEAFF
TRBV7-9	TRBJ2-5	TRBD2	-	TGTGCCAGCAGCTTAGGAGGCGGGGGGGAGACCCAGTACTTC	CASSLGGGGETQYF
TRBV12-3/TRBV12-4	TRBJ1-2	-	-	TGTGCCAGCAGTTTAGGTGCACTCAATGGCTACACCTTC	CASSLGALNGYTF
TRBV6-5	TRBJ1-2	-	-	TGTGCCAGCAGTTACTCTCTGAACTATGGCTACACCTTC	CASSYSLNYGYTF
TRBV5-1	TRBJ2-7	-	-	TGCGCCAGCAGCTCCGGCCGGTCAGGGACTGGCGAGCAGTACTTC	CASSSGRSGTGEQYF
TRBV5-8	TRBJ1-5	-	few	TGTGCCAGCAGCTCCGAGTCGGGGATAAATAATCAGCCCCAGCATTTT	CASSSESGINNQPQHF
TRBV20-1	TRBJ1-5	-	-	TGCAGTGCTAGTCGCGCGCGCCAGCCCCAGCATTTT	CSASRARQPQHF
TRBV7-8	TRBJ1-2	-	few	TGTGCCAGCACTCCCGATCTGGCAGTGAACTATGGCTACACCTTC	CASTPDLAVNYGYTF
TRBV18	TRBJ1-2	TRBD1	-	TGTGCCAGCTCGTCCCAGGGGGCGGTCGGCTACACCTTC	CASSSQGAVGYTF
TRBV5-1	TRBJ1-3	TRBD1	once	TGCGCCAGCAGCCCGCAGGGGGCGAGTGGAAACACCATATATTTT	CASSPQGASGNTIYF
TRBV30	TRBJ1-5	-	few	TGTGCCTGGAGTGTATCGGGATCTCAGCCCCAGCATTTT	CAWSVSGSQPQHF
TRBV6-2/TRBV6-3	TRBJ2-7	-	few	TGTGCCAGCAGTACAACCTACGAGCAGTACTTC	CASSTTYEQYF
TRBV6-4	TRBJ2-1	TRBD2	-	TGTGCCAGCAGTGCGACGTGGGCGGGGGGGCACAATGAGCAGTTCTTC	CASSATWAGGHNEQFF
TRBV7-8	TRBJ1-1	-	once	TGTGCCAGCAGCTCTAGGGGCAGGGGAAACACTGAAGCTTTCTTT	CASSSRGRGNTEAFF
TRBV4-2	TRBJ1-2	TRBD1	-	TGTGCCAGCAGCCCTAGGACAGGGCTTGACTATGGCTACACCTTC	CASSPRTGLDYGYTF
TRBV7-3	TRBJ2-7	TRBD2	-	TGTGCCAGCAGCCCTAGAGGGACTAGATCATCCTACGAGCAGTACTTC	CASSPRGTRSSYEQYF
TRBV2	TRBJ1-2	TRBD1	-	TGTGCCAGCAGTGAAGATGGTGAGGGGGCGTGGGGGTATGGCTACACCTTC	CASSEDGEGAWGYGYTF
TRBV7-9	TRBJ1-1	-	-	TGTGCCAGCAGTTTGGGGCAGGGGAACACTGAAGCTTTCTTT	CASSLGQGNTEAFF
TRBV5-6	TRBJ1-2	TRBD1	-	TGTGCCAGCAGCCCCTTGACAGGGAAGAACTATGGCTACACCTTC	CASSPLTGKNYGYTF
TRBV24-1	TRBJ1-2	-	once	TGTGCCACCAGTGTGGATGGGCACAGCTATGGCTACACCTTC	CATSVDGHSYGYTF
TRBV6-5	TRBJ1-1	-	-	TGTGCCAGCAGGACAACAGGGACGACTGAAGCTTTCTTT	CASRTTGTTEAFF
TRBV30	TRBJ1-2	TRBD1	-	TGTGCCTGGAGCGGACAGGGGATCTATGGCTACACCTTC	CAWSGQGIYGYTF
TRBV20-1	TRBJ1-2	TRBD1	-	TGCAGTCCCTACGACAGGGCCGGCTACACCTTC	CSPYDRAGYTF
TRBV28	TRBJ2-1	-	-	TGTGCCAGCAGTGCCCCCAGGGCGAATGAGCAGTTCTTC	CASSAPRANEQFF
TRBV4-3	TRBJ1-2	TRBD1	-	TGCGCCAGCAGCCAAGCCCATGGACAGGGCAACTATGGCTACACCTTC	CASSQAHGQGNYGYTF
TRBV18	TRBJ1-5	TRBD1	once	TGTGCCAGCTCACGCCGGGACAGGGGTATTCAGCCCCAGCATTTT	CASSRRDRGIQPQHF
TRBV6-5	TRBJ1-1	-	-	TGTGCCAGCAGTCCCCCCTTGGGAGGAACTGAAGCTTTCTTT	CASSPPLGGTEAFF
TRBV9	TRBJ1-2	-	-	TGTGCCAGCAGCGTAGAGGCAGGGGCTCCACTTGGGGGCTACACCTTC	CASSVEAGAPLGGYTF
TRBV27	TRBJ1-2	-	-	TGTGCCAGCAGTGTGAACCCAGGCGCTTATGGCTACACCTTC	CASSVNPGAYGYTF
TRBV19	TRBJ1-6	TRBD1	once	TGTGCCAGTAATCTGAGGGGGCCCTATAATTCACCCCTCCACTTT	CASNLRGPYNSPLHF
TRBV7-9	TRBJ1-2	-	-	TGTGCCAGCAGCTTATACCCCACAGAGAACTATGGCTACACCTTC	CASSLYPTENYGYTF
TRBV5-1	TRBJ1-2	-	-	TGCGCCAGCAGCTTGGCAGGGTTGGGTGGCTACACCTTC	CASSLAGLGGYTF
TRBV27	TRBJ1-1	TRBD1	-	TGTGCCAGCAGTACCCGACAGGGTTACACTGAAGCTTTCTTT	CASSTRQGYTEAFF
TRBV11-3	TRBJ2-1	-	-	TGTGCCAGCAGCCATACACGTGACAGCAAGTCCTACAATGAGCAGTTCTTC	CASSHTRDSKSYNEQFF
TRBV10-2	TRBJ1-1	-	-	TGCGCCAGCAGTGAGATGCGGGGGCGGGCTTTCTTT	CASSEMRGRAFF
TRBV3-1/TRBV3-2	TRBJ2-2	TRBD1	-	TGTGCCAGCAGCCAAGTGACAGGGAAGGCCGGGGAGCTGTTTTTT	CASSQVTGKAGELFF
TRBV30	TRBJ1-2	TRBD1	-	TGTGCCTGGAGTGTACGAGGAGGGGGCGTGGATGGCTACACCTTC	CAWSVRGGGVDGYTF
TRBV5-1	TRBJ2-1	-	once	TGCGCCAGCAGCTTGGGTTTGGGGGCCAACTCCTACAATGAGCAGTTCTTC	CASSLGLGANSYNEQFF
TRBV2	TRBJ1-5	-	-	TGTGCCAGCAGCGGGGGGTTGGATCAGCCCCAGCATTTT	CASSGGLDQPQHF
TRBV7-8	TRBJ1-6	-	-	TGTGCCAGCAGCTTCGGCGGGGGCGGATCACCCCTCCACTTT	CASSFGGGGSPLHF
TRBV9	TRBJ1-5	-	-	TGTGCCAGTGGGGAGGGAAGGAGCAATCAGCCCCAGCATTTT	CASGEGRSNQPQHF
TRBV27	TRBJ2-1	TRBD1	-	TGTGCCAGCGCGTTTCGGACAGGGGTTACCTACAATGAGCAGTTCTTC	CASAFRTGVTYNEQFF
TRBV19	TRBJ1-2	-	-	TGTGCCAGTAGTCCCGAACGGGACTATGGCTACACCTTC	CASSPERDYGYTF
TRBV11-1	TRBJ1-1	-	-	TGTGCCAGCAGCTCTACAGGGAAGGTCACTGAAGCTTTCTTT	CASSSTGKVTEAFF
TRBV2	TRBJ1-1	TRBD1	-	TGTGCCAGCGGGACGGGACAGTTGAACACTGAAGCTTTCTTT	CASGTGQLNTEAFF
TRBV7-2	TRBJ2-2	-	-	TGTGCCAGCAGCTCTCAAATCCGGGCCACAGGCACCGGGGAGCTGTTTTTT	CASSSQIRATGTGELFF